This entry concerns a single T cell receptor beta chain. Its antigen is currently unknown. This PCR relied on a set of 60 Vbeta primers and 13 Jbeta primers. Repertoires were generated with immunoSEQ multiplex PCR, while TCRdb's copy carries only in-frame clones and drops some. The table shows 200,000 to 300,000 clones, with about three quarters occurring only once. This entry comes from a study of cytomegalovirus exposure and HLA in healthy donors. Findings of the study overall: Roughly even sequencing depth across donors was the assumption behind the presence/absence analyses. Associated with cytomegalovirus, according to the listing, were 150 to 200 TCR beta chains.

Germline V gene lookup returns CDR1 SGHNT and CDR2 YYREEE (reference sequence). The CDR3 covers 13 residues. The J segment lost 8 bases and the V segment lost 4 bases, leaving 7 bases of the junction unmatched. This TCR came from a boy aged 5-17 years in good health and CMV-seronegative. Sequenced material: PBMCs. This chain joins TRBV5-4 and TRBJ1-2; 8 bases align to TRBD1. CDR3 bases: TGTGCCAGCAGCCCCGACAGGGGTCGCGGCTACACCTTC. Its translation: CASSPDRGRGYTF.